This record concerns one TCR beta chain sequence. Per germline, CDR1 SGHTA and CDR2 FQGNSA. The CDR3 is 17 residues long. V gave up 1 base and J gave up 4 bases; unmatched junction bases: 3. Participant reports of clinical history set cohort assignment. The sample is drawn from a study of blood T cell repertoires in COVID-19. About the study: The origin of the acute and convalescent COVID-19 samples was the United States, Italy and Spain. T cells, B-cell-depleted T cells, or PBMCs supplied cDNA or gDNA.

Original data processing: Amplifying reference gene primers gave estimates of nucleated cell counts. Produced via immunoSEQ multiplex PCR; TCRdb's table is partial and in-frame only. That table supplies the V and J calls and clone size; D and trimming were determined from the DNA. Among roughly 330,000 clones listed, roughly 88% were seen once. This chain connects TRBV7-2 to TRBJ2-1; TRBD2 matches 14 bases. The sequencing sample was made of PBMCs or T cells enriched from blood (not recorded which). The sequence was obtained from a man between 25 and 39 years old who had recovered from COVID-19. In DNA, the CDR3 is TGTGCCAGCAGCTTAGACGGACTAGCGGGGGGTTACAATGAGCAGTTCTTC. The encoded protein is CASSLDGLAGGYNEQFF.